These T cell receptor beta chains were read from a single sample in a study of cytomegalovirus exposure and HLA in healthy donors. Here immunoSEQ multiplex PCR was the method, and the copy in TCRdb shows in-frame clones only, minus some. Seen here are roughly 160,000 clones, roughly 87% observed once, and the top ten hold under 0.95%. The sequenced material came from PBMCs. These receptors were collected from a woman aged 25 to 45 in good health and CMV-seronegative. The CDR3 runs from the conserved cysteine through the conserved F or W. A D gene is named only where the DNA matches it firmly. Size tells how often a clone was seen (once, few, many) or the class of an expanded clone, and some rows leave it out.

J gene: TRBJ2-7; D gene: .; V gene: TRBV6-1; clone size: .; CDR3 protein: CASSDNSGFSYEQYF; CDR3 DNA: TGTGCCAGCAGTGACAACTCAGGGTTCTCCTACGAGCAGTACTTC
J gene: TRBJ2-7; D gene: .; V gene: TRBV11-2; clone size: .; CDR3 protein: CASSSTYEQYF; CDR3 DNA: TGTGCCAGCAGCTCTACCTACGAGCAGTACTTC
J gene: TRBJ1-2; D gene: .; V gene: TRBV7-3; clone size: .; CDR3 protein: CASSLTGGPNYGYTF; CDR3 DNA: TGTGCCAGCAGCTTAACGGGAGGCCCGAACTATGGCTACACCTTC
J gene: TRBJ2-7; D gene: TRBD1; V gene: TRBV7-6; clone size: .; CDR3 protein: CASSLATQSGAGQGGPYEQYF; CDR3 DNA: TGTGCCAGCAGCTTAGCTACCCAAAGTGGAGCAGGACAGGGGGGACCCTACGAGCAGTACTTC
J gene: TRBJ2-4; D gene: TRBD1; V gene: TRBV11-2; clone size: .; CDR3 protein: CASSSNRGKNIQYF; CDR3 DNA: TGTGCCAGCAGCTCGAACAGGGGGAAAAACATTCAGTACTTC
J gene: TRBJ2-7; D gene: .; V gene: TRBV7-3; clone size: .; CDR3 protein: CASSTEGGGAYEQYF; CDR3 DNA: TGTGCCAGCAGCACAGAGGGAGGAGGTGCCTACGAGCAGTACTTC
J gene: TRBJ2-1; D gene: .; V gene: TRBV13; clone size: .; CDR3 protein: CASSPRGGGDNEQFF; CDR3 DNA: TGTGCCAGCAGCCCAAGGGGCGGGGGCGACAATGAGCAGTTCTTC
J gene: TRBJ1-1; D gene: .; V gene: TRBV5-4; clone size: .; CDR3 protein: CASSSLDKNTEAFF; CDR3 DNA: TGTGCCAGCAGCTCCTTAGACAAGAACACTGAAGCTTTCTTT
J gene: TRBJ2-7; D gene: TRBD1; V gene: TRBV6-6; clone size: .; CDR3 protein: CASNGQGNEQYF; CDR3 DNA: TGTGCCAGCAATGGACAGGGGAACGAGCAGTACTTC
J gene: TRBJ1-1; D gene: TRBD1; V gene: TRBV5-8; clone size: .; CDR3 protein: CASSLGRGLTEAFF; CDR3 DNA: TGTGCCAGCAGCTTGGGCAGGGGGCTCACTGAAGCTTTCTTT
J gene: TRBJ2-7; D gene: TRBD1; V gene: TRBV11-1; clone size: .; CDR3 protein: CASSRTGGYEQYF; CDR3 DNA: TGTGCCAGCAGCCGTACAGGGGGGTACGAGCAGTACTTC
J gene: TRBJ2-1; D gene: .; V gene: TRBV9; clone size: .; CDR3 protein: CASSVAVDPYNEQFF; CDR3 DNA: TGTGCCAGCAGCGTAGCCGTAGATCCCTACAATGAGCAGTTCTTC
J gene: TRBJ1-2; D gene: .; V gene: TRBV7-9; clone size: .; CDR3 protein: CASSLGRLYGYTF; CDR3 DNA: TGTGCCAGCAGCTTAGGCAGGCTCTATGGCTACACCTTC
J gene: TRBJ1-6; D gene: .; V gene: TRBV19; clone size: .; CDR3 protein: CASSFSGSSYNSPLHF; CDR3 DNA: TGTGCCAGTAGCTTCTCGGGTAGCTCCTATAATTCACCCCTCCACTTT
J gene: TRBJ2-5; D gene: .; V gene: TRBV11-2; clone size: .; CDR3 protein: CASSRYFGANEETQYF; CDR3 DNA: TGTGCCAGCAGCCGCTACTTTGGGGCGAATGAAGAGACCCAGTACTTC
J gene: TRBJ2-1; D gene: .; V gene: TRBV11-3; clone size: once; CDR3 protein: CASSFNRVNEQFF; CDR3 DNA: TGTGCCAGCAGCTTTAACAGGGTCAATGAGCAGTTCTTC
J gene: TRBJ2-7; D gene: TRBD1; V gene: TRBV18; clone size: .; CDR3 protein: CASSTGQGYPYEQYF; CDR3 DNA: TGTGCCAGCTCAACAGGACAGGGATACCCCTACGAGCAGTACTTC
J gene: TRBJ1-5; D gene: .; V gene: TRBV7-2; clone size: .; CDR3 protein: CASSLVPEQTNQPQHF; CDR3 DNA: TGTGCCAGCAGCTTGGTCCCGGAACAGACGAATCAGCCCCAGCATTTT
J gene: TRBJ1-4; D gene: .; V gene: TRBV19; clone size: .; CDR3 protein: CASSIRGSSNEKLFF; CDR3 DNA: TGTGCCAGTAGTATAAGGGGCAGTTCTAATGAAAAACTGTTTTTT
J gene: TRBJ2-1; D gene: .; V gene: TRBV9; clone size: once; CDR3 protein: CASSEGSGEQFF; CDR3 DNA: TGTGCCAGCAGCGAGGGGTCTGGTGAGCAGTTCTTC
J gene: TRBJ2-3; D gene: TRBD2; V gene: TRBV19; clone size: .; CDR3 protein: CASSWTSGAGTDTQYF; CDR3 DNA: TGTGCCAGTTCTTGGACTAGCGGGGCGGGCACAGATACGCAGTATTTT
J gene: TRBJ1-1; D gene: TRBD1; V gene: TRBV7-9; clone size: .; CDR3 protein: CASSLVRGRNTEAFF; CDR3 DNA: TGTGCCAGCAGCTTAGTCAGGGGGCGGAACACTGAAGCTTTCTTT
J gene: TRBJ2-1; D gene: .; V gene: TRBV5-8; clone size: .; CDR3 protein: CASSRLPGVWNEQFF; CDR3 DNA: TGTGCCAGCAGCCGACTCCCGGGGGTTTGGAATGAGCAGTTCTTC
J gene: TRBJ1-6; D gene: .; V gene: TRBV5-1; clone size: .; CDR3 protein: CASSLDLQLGVGPLHF; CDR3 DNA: TGCGCCAGCAGCTTGGATTTACAGCTAGGGGTGGGACCCCTCCACTTT
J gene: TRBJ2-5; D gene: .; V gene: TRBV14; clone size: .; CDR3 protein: CASSQVREQYF; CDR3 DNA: TGTGCCAGCAGCCAAGTACGAGAGCAGTACTTC
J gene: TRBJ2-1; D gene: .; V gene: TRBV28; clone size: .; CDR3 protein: CASRSPKRSYNEQFF; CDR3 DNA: TGTGCCAGCAGGTCCCCGAAGCGCTCCTACAATGAGCAGTTCTTC
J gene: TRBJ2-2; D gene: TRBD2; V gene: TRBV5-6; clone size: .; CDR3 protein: CASSRPLLAGAGVDGELFF; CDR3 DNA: TGTGCCAGCAGTCGCCCCTTGCTAGCGGGAGCCGGTGTCGACGGGGAGCTGTTTTTT
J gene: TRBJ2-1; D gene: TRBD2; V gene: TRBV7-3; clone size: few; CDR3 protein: CASSPTSGRAGNEQFF; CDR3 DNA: TGTGCCAGCAGCCCGACTAGCGGGAGGGCTGGGAATGAGCAGTTCTTC
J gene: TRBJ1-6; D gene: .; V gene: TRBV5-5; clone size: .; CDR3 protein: CASTPSTYNSPLHF; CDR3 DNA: TGTGCCAGCACCCCTTCGACATATAATTCACCCCTCCACTTT
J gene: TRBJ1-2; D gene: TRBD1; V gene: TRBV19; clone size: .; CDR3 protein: CASSTRDRDYGYTF; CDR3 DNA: TGTGCCAGTAGCACCCGGGACAGGGACTATGGCTACACCTTC
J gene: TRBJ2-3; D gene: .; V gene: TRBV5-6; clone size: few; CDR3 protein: CASSSASTDTQYF; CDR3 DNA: TGTGCCAGCAGTTCCGCGAGCACAGATACGCAGTATTTT
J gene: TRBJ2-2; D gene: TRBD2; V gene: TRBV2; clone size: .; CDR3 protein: CASSEGVLAGFGELFF; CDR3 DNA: TGTGCCAGCAGTGAAGGTGTACTAGCGGGATTCGGGGAGCTGTTTTTT
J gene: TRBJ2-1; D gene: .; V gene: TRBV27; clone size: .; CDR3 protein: CASSETYRVGEQFF; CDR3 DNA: TGTGCCAGCAGTGAAACCTACAGGGTCGGTGAGCAGTTCTTC
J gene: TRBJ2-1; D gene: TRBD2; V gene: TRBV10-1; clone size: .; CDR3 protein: CASSERLAGEGEQFF; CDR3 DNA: TGCGCCAGCAGTGAAAGGCTAGCGGGAGAGGGTGAGCAGTTCTTC
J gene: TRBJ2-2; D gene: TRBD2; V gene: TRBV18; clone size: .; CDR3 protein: CASSLLAGGPNTGELFF; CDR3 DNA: TGTGCCAGCTCACTCTTAGCGGGAGGGCCGAACACCGGGGAGCTGTTTTTT
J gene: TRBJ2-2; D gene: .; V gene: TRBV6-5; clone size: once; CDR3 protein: CASSYTGMNTGELFF; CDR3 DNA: TGTGCCAGCAGTTACACAGGAATGAACACCGGGGAGCTGTTTTTT
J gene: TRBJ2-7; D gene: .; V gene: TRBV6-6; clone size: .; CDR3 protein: CASSYSPYEQYF; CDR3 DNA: TGTGCCAGCAGTTACTCCCCGTACGAGCAGTACTTC
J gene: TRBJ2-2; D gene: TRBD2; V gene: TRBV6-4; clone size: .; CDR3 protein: CATQLAENTGELFF; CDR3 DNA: TGTGCCACACAACTAGCGGAGAACACCGGGGAGCTGTTTTTT
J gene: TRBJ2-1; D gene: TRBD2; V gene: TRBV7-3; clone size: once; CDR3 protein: CASSFRLAGPYNEQFF; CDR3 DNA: TGTGCCAGCAGCTTTAGACTAGCGGGACCTTACAATGAGCAGTTCTTC
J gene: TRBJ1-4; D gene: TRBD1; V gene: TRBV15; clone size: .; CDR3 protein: CATSMGQGIIGEKLFF; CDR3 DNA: TGTGCCACCAGCATGGGACAGGGGATCATTGGTGAAAAACTGTTTTTT
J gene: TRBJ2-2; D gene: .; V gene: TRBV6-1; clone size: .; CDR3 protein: CASIPGRFTGKLFF; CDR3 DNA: TGTGCCAGCATCCCGGGCCGGTTTACCGGGAAGCTGTTTTTT